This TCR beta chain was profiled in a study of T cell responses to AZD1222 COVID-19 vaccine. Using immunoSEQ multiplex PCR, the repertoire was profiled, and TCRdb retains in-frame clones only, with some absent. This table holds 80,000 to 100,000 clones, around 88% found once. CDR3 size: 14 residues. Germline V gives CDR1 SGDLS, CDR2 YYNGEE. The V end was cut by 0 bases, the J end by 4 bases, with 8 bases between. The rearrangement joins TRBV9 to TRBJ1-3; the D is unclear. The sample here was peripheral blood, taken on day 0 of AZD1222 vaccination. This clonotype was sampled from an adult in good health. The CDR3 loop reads CASSVGPSGNTIYF. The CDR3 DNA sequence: TGTGCCAGCAGCGTAGGCCCGTCAGGAAACACCATATATTTT.